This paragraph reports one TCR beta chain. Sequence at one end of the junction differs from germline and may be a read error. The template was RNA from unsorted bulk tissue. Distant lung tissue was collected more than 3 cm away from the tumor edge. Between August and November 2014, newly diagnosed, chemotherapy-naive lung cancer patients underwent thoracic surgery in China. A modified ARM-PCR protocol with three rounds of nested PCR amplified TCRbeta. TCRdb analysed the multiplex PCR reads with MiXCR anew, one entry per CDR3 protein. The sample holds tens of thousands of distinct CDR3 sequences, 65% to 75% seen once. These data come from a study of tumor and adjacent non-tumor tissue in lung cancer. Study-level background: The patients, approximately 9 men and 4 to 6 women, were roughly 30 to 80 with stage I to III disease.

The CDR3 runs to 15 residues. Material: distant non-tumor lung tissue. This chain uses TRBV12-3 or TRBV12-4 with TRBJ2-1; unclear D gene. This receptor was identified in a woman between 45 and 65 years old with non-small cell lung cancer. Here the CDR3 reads CASSFISVNGNEQLF. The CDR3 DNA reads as TGTGCCAGCAGTTTCATAAGCGTGAATGGCAATGAGCAGCTCTTC.